This TCR beta chain was observed in a study of blood T cell repertoires in COVID-19. Study details: Collection of acute and convalescent COVID-19 samples took place in the United States, Italy and Spain. Nucleic acid was either cDNA or gDNA, and it came from T cells, B-cell-depleted T cells, or PBMCs.

Cohort 3 donors were reported recovered after two negative PCRs, clearance, or symptom resolution. The CDR3 extends over 15 amino acids. Germline V gene lookup returns CDR1 ENHRY and CDR2 SYGVKD. The V gene lost 2 bases and the J gene lost 4 bases, with 11 bases spanning the gap. Clones were sequenced by immunoSEQ multiplex PCR, and TCRdb holds only the in-frame ones, with some missing. Among around 140,000 clones, nearly 80% were seen once, and the ten largest hold around 2.9%. V gene TRBV10-3 combines with J gene TRBJ2-2; D remains ambiguous. The sequence came from a woman between 50 and 59 years old who had recovered from COVID-19. Sequencing was done on a sample of PBMCs or T cells enriched from blood (not recorded which). The CDR3 coding sequence is TGTGCCATCAGTGAGACATCCGAAAGCACCGGGGAGCTGTTTTTT. Translation: CAISETSESTGELFF.